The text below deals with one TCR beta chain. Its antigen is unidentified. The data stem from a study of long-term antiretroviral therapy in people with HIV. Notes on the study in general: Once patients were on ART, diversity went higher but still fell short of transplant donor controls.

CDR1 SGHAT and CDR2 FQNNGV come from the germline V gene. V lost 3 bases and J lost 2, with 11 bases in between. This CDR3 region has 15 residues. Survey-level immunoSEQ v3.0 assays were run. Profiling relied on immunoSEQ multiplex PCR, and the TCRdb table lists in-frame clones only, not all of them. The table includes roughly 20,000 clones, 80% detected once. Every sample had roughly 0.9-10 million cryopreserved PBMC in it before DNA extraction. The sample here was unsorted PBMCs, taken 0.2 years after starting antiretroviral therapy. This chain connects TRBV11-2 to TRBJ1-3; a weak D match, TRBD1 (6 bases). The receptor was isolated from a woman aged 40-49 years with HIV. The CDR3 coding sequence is TGTGCCAGCAGCTTCCAGGGGTTACCTGGAAACACCATATATTTT. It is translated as CASSFQGLPGNTIYF.